This T cell receptor (beta chain) originates from a study of T cell responses to AZD1222 COVID-19 vaccine. Germline values: CDR1 SGHRS, CDR2 YFSETQ. The CDR3 is 14 residues long. V was clipped by 3 bases and J by 5 bases, with 14 bases between them. Some clones are missing from TCRdb's copy, which holds only in-frame ones; the method was immunoSEQ multiplex PCR. The profile shows roughly 130,000 clones, about 90% of them singletons. The sequences come from peripheral blood, collected on day 0 of AZD1222 vaccination. V and J are TRBV5-1 and TRBJ1-1; a weak D match, TRBD1 (5 bases). The clonotype originates from an adult in good health. The CDR3 DNA reads as TGCGCCAGCAGCTCTCCGGCGGGGGAAACTGAAGCTTTCTTT. This sequence encodes CASSSPAGETEAFF.